This TCR beta chain is drawn from a study of blood T cells in healthy people across ages. Donors gave roughly 10 milliliters of peripheral blood apiece. Each sample yielded at least 5 micrograms of PBMC total RNA. For the second PCR, which ran for 7 to 11 cycles, a sample-barcoded 5' primer and a J-beta primer mix were used. Each cDNA molecule was tagged by a template-switch adaptor with 12 random nucleotides. TCRdb independently ran MiXCR on the 5' RACE reads; one entry per CDR3 protein. The repertoire has around 790,000 distinct CDR3 sequences, around 45% of them found once; the top ten carry around 21%. Germline trimming cut 3 bases from V and 6 bases from J; bases unmatched to any gene: 6. The CDR3 consists of 14 residues. The germline V gene has CDR1 SGHTS and CDR2 YDEGEE.

This TCR derives from a man in his 60s in good health. The sample consisted of blood. This rearrangement joins TRBV5-8 to TRBJ2-7; 10 positions agree with TRBD1. CDR3: CASSSRQGAREQYF. The CDR3, as DNA: TGTGCCAGCAGCTCCCGACAGGGGGCGCGCGAGCAGTACTTC. The whole variable domain, filled in from reference TRBV5-8 and TRBJ2-7, reads EAGVTQSPTHLIKTRGQQATLRCSPISGHTSVYWYQQALGLGLQFLLWYDEGEERNRGNFPPRFSGRQFPNYSSELNVNALELEDSALYLCASSSRQGAREQYFGPGTRLTVT.